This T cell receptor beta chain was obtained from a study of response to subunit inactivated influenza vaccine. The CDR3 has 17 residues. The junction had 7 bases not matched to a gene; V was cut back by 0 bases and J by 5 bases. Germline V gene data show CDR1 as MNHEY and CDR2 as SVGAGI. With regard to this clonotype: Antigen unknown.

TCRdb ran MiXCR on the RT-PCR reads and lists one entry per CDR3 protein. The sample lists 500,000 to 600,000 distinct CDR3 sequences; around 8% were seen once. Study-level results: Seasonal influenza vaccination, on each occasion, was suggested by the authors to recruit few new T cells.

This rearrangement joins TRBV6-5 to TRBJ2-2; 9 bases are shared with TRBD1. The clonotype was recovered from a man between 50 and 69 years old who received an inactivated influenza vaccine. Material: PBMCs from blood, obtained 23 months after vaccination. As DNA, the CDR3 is TGTGCCAGCAGTTACTCGTTTGACAGGGGGTCTACCGGGGAGCTGTTTTTT. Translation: CASSYSFDRGSTGELFF.